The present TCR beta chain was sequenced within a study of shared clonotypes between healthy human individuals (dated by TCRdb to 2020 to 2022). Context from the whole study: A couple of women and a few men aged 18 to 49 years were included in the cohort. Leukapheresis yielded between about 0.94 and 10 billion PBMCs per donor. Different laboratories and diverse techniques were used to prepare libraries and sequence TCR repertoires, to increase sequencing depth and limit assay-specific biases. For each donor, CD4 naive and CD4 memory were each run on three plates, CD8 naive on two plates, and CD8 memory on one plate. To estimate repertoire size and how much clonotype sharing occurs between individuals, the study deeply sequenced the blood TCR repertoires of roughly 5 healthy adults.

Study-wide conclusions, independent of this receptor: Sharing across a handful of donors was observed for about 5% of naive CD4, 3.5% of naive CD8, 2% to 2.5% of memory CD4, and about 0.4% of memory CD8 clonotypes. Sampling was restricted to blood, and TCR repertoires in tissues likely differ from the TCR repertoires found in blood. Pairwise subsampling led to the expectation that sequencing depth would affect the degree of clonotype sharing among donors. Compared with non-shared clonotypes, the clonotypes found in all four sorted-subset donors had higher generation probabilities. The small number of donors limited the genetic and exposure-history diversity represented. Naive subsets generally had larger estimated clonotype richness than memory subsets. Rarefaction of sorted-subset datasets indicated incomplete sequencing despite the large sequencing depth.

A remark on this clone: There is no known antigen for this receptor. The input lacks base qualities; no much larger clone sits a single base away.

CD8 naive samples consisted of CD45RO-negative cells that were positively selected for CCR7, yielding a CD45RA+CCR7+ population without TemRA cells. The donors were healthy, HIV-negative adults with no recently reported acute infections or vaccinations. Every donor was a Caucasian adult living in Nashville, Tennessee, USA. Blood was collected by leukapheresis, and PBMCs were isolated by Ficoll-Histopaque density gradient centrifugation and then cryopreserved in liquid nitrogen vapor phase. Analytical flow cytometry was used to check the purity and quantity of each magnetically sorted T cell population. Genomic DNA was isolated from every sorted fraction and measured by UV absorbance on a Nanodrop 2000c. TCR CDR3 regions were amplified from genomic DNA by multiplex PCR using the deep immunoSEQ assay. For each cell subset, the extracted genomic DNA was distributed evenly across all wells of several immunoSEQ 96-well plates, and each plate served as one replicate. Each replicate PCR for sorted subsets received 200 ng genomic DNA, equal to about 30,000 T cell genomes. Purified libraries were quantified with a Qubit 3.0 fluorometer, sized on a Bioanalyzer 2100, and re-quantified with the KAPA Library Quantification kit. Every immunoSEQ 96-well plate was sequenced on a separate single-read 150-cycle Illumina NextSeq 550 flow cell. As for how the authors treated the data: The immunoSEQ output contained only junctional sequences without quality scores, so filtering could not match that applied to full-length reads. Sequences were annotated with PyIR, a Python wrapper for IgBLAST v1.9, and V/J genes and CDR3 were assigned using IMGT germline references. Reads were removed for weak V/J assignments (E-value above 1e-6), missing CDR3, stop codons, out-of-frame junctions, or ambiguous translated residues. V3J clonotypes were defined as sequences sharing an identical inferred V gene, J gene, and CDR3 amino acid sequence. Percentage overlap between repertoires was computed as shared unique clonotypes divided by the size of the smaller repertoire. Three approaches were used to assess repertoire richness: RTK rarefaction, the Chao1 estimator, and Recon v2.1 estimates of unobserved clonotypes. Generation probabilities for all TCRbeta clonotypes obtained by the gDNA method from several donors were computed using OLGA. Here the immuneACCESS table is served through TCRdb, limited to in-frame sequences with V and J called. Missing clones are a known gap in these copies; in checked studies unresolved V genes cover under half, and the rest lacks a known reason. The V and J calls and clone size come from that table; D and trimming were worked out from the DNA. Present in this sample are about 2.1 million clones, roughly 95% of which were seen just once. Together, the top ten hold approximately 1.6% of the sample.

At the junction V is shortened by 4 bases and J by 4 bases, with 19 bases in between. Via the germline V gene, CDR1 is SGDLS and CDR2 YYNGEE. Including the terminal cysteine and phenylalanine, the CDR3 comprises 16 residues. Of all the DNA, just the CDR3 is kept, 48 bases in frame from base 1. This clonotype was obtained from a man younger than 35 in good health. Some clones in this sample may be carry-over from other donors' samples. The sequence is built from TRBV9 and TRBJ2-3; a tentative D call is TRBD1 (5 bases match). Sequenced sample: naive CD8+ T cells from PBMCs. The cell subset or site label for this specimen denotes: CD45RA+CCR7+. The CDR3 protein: CASSPGGSGRADTQYF. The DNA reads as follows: TGTGCCAGCAGCCCGGGTGGCTCGGGCAGGGCAGATACGCAGTATTTT.